These 3 T cell receptor beta chains came from one sample sequenced in a study of a mutant IDH1 vaccine in newly diagnosed glioma (dated by TCRdb to the early 2020s). The protocol used for the library was the immunoSEQ multiplex PCR assay. TCRdb stores this immuneACCESS table with in-frame sequences only. Part of the clones is absent; in the studies checked, under half of the shortfall reflects unresolved V genes, and no reason is known for the rest. This sample is represented by about 58,000 clones; roughly 79% of them were singletons. Of the sample, under 6% falls within the top ten clones. The antigens for these receptors are not known. The time point label, as the study defines it: week 35, safety follow-up. Each vaccine dose was 300 ug of a 20-mer mutant IDH1 peptide in Montanide, given subcutaneously with topical imiquimod. Specimen: PBMCs, collected from a glioma patient whose treatment included an IDH1 peptide vaccine. All receptors come from a man aged 35-49 years with glioma.

The genes are TRBV21-1 and TRBJ2-1; the table's D call of TRBD2 was not tested on the DNA. TRBV21-1 corresponds to a pseudogene. CDR3 length: 14 residues. CDR3: CASSRREHYNEQFF. The CDR3 DNA reads as TGTGCCAGCAGCCGGAGGGAACACTACAATGAGCAGTTCTTC.

This clone was counted a single time. J is TRBJ2-6 and V is TRBV10-3; D unresolved. CDR3 length equals 16 residues. The germline V and J ends were trimmed by 3 bases and 0 bases, with 9 bases remaining between them. The germline gives CDR1 ENHRY, CDR2 SYGVKD. The CDR3 is CAISELPDSGANVLTF. The CDR3 DNA reads as TGTGCCATCAGTGAATTGCCAGACTCTGGGGCCAACGTCCTGACTTTC.

The J gene is TRBJ1-2, the V gene TRBV10-3; 7 bases map to TRBD1. The CDR3 contains 16 residues. V shed 10 bases and J 8 bases; nucleotides not matched to a gene: 22. CDR1 is ENHRY and CDR2 is SYGVKD in the germline V gene. The CDR3 region has the DNA TGTGCCACCACCTTGTTACCGGGACAGACGCCCTACGGCTACACCTTC. This encodes CATTLLPGQTPYGYTF.